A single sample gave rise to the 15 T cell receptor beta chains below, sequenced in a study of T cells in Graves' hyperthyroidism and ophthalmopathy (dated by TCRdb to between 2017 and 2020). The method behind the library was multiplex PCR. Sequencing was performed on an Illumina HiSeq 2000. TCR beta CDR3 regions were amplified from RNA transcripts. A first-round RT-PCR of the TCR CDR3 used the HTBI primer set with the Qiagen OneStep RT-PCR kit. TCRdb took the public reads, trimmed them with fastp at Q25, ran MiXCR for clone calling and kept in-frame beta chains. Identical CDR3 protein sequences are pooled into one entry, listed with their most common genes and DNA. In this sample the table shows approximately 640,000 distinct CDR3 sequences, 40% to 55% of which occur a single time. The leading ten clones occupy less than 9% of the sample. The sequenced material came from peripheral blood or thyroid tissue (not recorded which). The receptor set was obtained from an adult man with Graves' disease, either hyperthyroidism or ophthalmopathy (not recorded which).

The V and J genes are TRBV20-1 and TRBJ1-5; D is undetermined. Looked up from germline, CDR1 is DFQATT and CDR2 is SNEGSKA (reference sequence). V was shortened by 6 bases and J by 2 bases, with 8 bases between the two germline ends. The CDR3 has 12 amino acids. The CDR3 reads CSAAGGNQPQHF. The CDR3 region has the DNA TGCAGTGCCGCTGGTGGCAATCAGCCCCAGCATTTT.

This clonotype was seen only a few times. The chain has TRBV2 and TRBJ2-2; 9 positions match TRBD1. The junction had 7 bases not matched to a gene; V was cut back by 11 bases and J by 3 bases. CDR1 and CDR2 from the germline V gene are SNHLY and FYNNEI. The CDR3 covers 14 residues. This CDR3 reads CAGKGQGYTGELFF. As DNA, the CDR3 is TGTGCCGGGAAGGGACAGGGATACACCGGGGAGCTGTTTTTT.

For the CDR3, the DNA is TGTGCCAGCAGTTACACGTCGGGAGGGCCGGTCTACGAGCAGTACTTC. Encoded protein: CASSYTSGGPVYEQYF. The rearrangement links TRBV6-5 to TRBJ2-7, with 8 bases aligning to TRBD2. The junction had 9 bases not matched to a gene; V was cut back by 2 bases and J by 3 bases. The CDR3 sequence is 16 residues long. The germline V gene encodes CDR1 MNHEY and CDR2 SVGAGI.

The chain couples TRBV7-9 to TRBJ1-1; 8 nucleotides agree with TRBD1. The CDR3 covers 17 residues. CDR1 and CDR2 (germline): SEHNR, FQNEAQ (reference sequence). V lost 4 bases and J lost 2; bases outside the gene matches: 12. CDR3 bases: TGTGCCAGCAGCTCGCCAACGGGACAGGCGCTTAACACTGAAGCTTTCTTT. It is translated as CASSSPTGQALNTEAFF.

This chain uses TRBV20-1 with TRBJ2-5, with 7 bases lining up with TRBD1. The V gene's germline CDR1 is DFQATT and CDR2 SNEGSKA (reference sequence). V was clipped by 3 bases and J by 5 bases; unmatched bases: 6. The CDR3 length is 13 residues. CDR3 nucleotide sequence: TGCAGTGCTAGGGGGGACAGAGGGGAGACCCAGTACTTC. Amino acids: CSARGDRGETQYF.

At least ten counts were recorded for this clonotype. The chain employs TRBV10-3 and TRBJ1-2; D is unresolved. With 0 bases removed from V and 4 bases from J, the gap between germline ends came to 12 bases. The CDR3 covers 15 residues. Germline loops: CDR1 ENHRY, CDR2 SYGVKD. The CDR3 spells CAISESIGIVYGYTF. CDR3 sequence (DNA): TGTGCCATCAGTGAGTCAATAGGGATCGTCTATGGCTACACCTTC.

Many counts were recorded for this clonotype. The CDR3 DNA sequence: TGTGCCAGCAGCGTAGAGGATCGGCGAAACACCATATATTTT. Amino acids: CASSVEDRRNTIYF. This sequence joins TRBV9 and TRBJ1-3; no definite D call. The germline CDR1 and CDR2 sequences are SGDLS and YYNGEE. The V and J ends lost 0 bases and 5 bases respectively, with 9 bases between them. This CDR3 is 14 amino acids long.

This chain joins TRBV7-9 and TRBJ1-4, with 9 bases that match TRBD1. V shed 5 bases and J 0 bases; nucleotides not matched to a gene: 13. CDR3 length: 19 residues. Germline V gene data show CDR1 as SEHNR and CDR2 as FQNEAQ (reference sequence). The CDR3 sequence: CASSQRKTGGSATNEKLFF. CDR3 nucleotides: TGTGCCAGCAGCCAACGCAAGACAGGGGGGAGTGCAACTAATGAAAAACTGTTTTTT.

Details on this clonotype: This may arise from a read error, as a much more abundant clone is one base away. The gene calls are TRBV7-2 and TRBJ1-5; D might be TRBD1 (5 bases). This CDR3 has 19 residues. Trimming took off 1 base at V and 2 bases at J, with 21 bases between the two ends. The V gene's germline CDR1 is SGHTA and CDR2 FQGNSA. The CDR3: CASSLDDKWGRARNQPQHF. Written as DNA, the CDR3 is TGTGCCAGCAGCTTAGACGATAAGTGGGGCAGGGCCCGCAATCAGCCCCAGCATTTT.

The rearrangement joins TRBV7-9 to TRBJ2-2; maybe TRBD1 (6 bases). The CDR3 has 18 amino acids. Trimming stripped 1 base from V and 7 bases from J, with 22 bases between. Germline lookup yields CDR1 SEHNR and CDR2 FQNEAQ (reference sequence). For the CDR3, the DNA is TGTGCCAGCAGCTTAGTGGGTCTCCAGGGGCGGCAGAACGGGGAGCTGTTTTTT. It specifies CASSLVGLQGRQNGELFF.

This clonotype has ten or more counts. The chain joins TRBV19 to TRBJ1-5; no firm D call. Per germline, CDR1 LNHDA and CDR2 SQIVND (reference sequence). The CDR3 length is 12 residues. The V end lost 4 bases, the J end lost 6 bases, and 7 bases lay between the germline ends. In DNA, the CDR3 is TGTGCCAGTAGTACGAGCGGTCAGCCCCAGCATTTT. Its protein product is CASSTSGQPQHF.

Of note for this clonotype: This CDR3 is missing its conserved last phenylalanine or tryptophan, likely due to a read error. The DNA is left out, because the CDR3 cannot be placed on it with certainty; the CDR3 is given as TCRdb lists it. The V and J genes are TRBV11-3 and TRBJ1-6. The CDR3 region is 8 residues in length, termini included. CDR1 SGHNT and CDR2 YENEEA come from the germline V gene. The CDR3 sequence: CASSVGSL.

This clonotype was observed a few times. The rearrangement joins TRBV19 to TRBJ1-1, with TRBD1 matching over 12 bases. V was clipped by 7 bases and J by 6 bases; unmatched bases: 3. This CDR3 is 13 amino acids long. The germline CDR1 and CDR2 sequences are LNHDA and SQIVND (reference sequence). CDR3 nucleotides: TGTGCCAGTATACGGGACAGGGGGCCTGAAGCTTTCTTT. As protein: CASIRDRGPEAFF.

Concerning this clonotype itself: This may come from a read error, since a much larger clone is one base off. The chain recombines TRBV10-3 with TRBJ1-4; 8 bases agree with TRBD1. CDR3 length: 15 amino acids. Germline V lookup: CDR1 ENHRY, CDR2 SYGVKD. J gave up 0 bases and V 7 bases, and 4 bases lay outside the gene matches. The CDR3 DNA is TGTGCCATCATGGGACAGGATGCAACTAATGAAAAACTGTTTTTT. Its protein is CAIMGQDATNEKLFF.

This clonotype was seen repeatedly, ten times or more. The CDR3 sequence: CASSLGQAYSNQPQHF. CDR3 DNA: TGTGCCAGCAGTCTTGGACAGGCTTATAGCAATCAGCCCCAGCATTTT. This sequence joins TRBV7-2 and TRBJ1-5, with 7 bases lining up with TRBD1. The CDR3 loop spans 16 amino acids. CDR1 and CDR2 (germline): SGHTA, FQGNSA. J was trimmed by 0 bases and V by 6 bases; bases with no gene match: 8.